This T cell receptor (beta chain) is drawn from a study of beta chain features in type 1 diabetes. The CDR3 has 13 amino acids. The ends lost 6 bases at V and 2 bases at J; junction bases unmatched: 2. CDR1 and CDR2 from the germline V gene are MNHNS and SASEGT. Study-wide results and limits: VDJ junctions sequenced from type 1 diabetes patients showed fewer insertions and more deletions. Shorter TCRB CDR3s, moderately but significantly so, marked every one of the four CD4+ subsets in Type 1 diabetes patients. Patients' naive, central memory and Treg TCRB repertoires seemed closer to one another than those of healthy donors.

As every portion of the isolated RNA was reverse transcribed, the sequencing read expressed TCRB transcripts. The assay was immunoSEQ multiplex PCR, and TCRdb's table has in-frame clones only and misses some. The sample consists of approximately 170,000 clones, 6% to 9% of them appearing once. Notes on this clone: Its antigen remains unidentified.

The chain couples TRBV6-1 to TRBJ2-3; the match to TRBD1 covers 7 bases. The sequence was collected from a man younger than 35 with type 1 diabetes. Sequenced material: central memory CD4+ T cells from blood. This chain's CDR3 is CASRGQPTDTQYF. CDR3 sequence (DNA): TGTGCCAGCAGGGGACAGCCCACAGATACGCAGTATTTT.